These 9 T cell receptor beta chains share one sample of origin, sequenced in a study of blood T cell repertoires in COVID-19. TCRdb keeps only in-frame clones here, not all; method: immunoSEQ multiplex PCR. In the table there are some 110,000 clones, 70% to 80% of which are singletons. Sequencing was performed on peripheral blood. These receptors were obtained from a man between 45 and 60 years old with acute or convalescent COVID-19.

This chain joins TRBV7-9 and TRBJ1-1; D is possibly TRBD1 (6 bases). In germline, CDR1 is SEHNR, CDR2 FQNEAQ (reference sequence). V was shortened by 5 bases and J by 1 base, with 11 bases between the two germline ends. The CDR3 totals 14 residues. The CDR3 coding sequence is TGTGCCAGCAGCCCAAGGACAGCGAACACTGAAGCTTTCTTT. This encodes CASSPRTANTEAFF.

V and J are TRBV12-3 or TRBV12-4 and TRBJ2-7; possibly TRBD1 for D (5 bases). With 2 bases removed from V and 7 bases from J, the gap between germline ends came to 9 bases. This CDR3 has 12 residues. This chain's CDR3 is CASSLWGSEQYF. DNA for the CDR3: TGTGCCAGCAGTTTATGGGGCTCGGAGCAGTACTTC.

The chain has TRBV18 and TRBJ1-4; 7 nucleotides align to TRBD1. This CDR3 has 15 residues. Germline trimming cut 1 base from V and 6 bases from J; bases unmatched to any gene: 5. Germline-derived CDR1 and CDR2 are KGHSH and LQKENI. CDR3 coding DNA: TGTGCCAGCTCACCACTCCGGGACAGTTATGAAAAACTGTTTTTT. It specifies CASSPLRDSYEKLFF. Looking up the rest from reference TRBV18 and TRBJ1-4 gives the full variable domain: NAGVMQNPRHLVRRRGQEARLRCSPMKGHSHVYWYRQLPEEGLKFMVYLQKENIIDESGMPKERFSAEFPKEGPSILRIQQVVRGDSAAYFCASSPLRDSYEKLFFGSGTQLSVL.

The V gene is TRBV19, the J gene TRBJ2-6; the D gene is possibly TRBD2 (5 bases). CDR1 is LNHDA and CDR2 is SQIVND in the germline V gene (reference sequence). The CDR3 contains 16 residues. V gave up 7 bases and J gave up 4 bases, with 17 bases separating them. Written as DNA, the CDR3 is TGTGCCAGTACCTGGACGGCCAGAGGGGGGGCCAACGTCCTGACTTTC. It is translated as CASTWTARGGANVLTF. The full variable domain, rest sourced from reference TRBV19 and TRBJ2-6, is DGGITQSPKYLFRKEGQNVTLSCEQNLNHDAMYWYRQDPGQGLRLIYYSQIVNDFQKGDIAEGYSVSREKKESFPLTVTSAQKNPTAFYLCASTWTARGGANVLTFGAGSRLTVL.

The chain joins TRBV19 to TRBJ1-4; the D gene is possibly TRBD1 (5 bases). CDR1 and CDR2 from the germline V gene are LNHDA and SQIVND (reference sequence). This CDR3 has 16 residues. V shed 6 bases and J shed 7 bases, with 21 bases lying between them. DNA of the CDR3: TGTGCCAGTAGGATAACACCTGGGGCGTCCGGTGAAAAACTGTTTTTT. It translates to CASRITPGASGEKLFF.

The chain is built from TRBV9 and TRBJ2-4; 11 bases line up with TRBD1. In germline, CDR1 is SGDLS, CDR2 YYNGEE. V gave up 3 bases and J gave up 8 bases; unmatched junction bases: 7. The CDR3 sequence is 15 residues long. CDR3 protein: CASSEDRGQEDIQYF. The CDR3 DNA is TGTGCCAGCAGCGAGGACAGGGGGCAGGAGGACATTCAGTACTTC.

The chain uses TRBV9 and TRBJ2-2, with TRBD2 as a possible D gene (5 bases). V was pared by 3 bases and J by 5 bases, with 11 bases between. The CDR3 sequence is 14 residues long. CDR1 and CDR2 from the germline V gene are SGDLS and YYNGEE. Here the CDR3 reads CASSGRFRTGELFF. DNA of the CDR3: TGTGCCAGCAGCGGGAGGTTTAGAACCGGGGAGCTGTTTTTT. Supplemented by reference TRBV9 and TRBJ2-2, the full variable domain reads DSGVTQTPKHLITATGQRVTLRCSPRSGDLSVYWYQQSLDQGLQFLIQYYNGEERAKGNILERFSAQQFPDLHSELNLSSLELGDSALYFCASSGRFRTGELFFGEGSRLTVL.

This chain links TRBV5-1 with TRBJ2-7, with D possibly TRBD2 on 6 matching bases. CDR3 length equals 18 residues. The germline V gene encodes CDR1 SGHRS and CDR2 YFSETQ. The germline V and J ends were trimmed by 0 bases and 2 bases, with 21 bases remaining between them. The CDR3 sequence is CASSLEDGSQPLTYEQYF. CDR3 DNA sequence: TGCGCCAGCAGCTTGGAGGACGGGAGTCAACCTCTAACCTACGAGCAGTACTTC.

The chain couples TRBV6-1 to TRBJ2-7, with 12 nucleotides matching TRBD2. V shed 3 bases and J 3 bases; nucleotides not matched to a gene: 9. CDR3 length: 17 amino acids. Germline loops: CDR1 MNHNS, CDR2 SASEGT. The CDR3 region is CASSDRLAGAWSYEQYF. CDR3 sequence (DNA): TGTGCCAGCAGTGACCGACTAGCGGGGGCCTGGAGCTACGAGCAGTACTTC.